The rows below give T cell receptor beta chains drawn from one sample of a study of cytomegalovirus exposure and HLA in healthy donors. Assay used: immunoSEQ multiplex PCR; TCRdb lists only in-frame clones, some missing. The sample table sets out approximately 38,000 clones. The sequenced material came from PBMCs. The receptors here all came from a man under 40 in good health and CMV-seronegative. Each CDR3 is given with its conserved first and last residue. Fields, in order: V gene, J gene, D gene, CDR3 DNA, CDR3 protein. A D gene is named only where the DNA matches it firmly.

TRBV19,TRBJ1-1,TRBD1,TGTGCCAGTAGTGCCTTGACGGGACAGGGTAGAACTGAAGCTTTCTTT,CASSALTGQGRTEAFF
TRBV18,TRBJ2-7,TRBD2,TGTGCCAGCTCACCACCCCTAGCGGACTACGAGCAGTACTTC,CASSPPLADYEQYF
TRBV18,TRBJ1-1,NA,TGTGCCAGCCAGGAGGGGATGACTGAAGCTTTCTTT,CASQEGMTEAFF
TRBV4-1,TRBJ2-5,TRBD1,TGCGCCAGCAGCCTGACAGGGAATCAAGAGACCCAGTACTTC,CASSLTGNQETQYF
TRBV6-5,TRBJ1-2,NA,TGTGCCAGCAGTTACTTCCAGGGGCCCAGGGGCTACACCTTC,CASSYFQGPRGYTF
TRBV5-1,TRBJ2-3,NA,TGCGCCAGCAGCTTAAAGGGGGATACGCAGTATTTT,CASSLKGDTQYF
TRBV18,TRBJ2-3,TRBD2,TGTGCCAGCTCACCCCCCGCTACACAGACTAGCGGGTGGGAAGATACGCAGTATTTT,CASSPPATQTSGWEDTQYF
TRBV30,TRBJ2-7,TRBD1,TGTGCCTGGAGACCCTCAGTTGTAAGGACAGGGTCATACGAGCAGTACTTC,CAWRPSVVRTGSYEQYF
TRBV28,TRBJ1-6,NA,TGTGCCAGCAACTCCCTCCGGGGGAATTCACCCCTCCACTTT,CASNSLRGNSPLHF
TRBV19,TRBJ2-6,TRBD2,TGTGCCAGTGGAGCCGGGACTAGCCTTATCAACGTCCTGACTTTC,CASGAGTSLINVLTF
TRBV6-1,TRBJ2-5,NA,TGTGCCAGCAGTGATGGCAGGACCCAGTACTTC,CASSDGRTQYF
TRBV29-1,TRBJ2-7,TRBD1,TGCAGCGTTGGGCGGGACAGGGGCTACGAGCAGTACTTC,CSVGRDRGYEQYF
TRBV5-1,TRBJ2-1,TRBD2,TGCGCCAGCAGCTTCCTCTCGACTAGCGGGACAAATGAGCAGTTCTTC,CASSFLSTSGTNEQFF
TRBV1,TRBJ2-7,NA,TGCACCAGCAGCCGAAGCCCCGCGCGACAGACGCCCTACGAGCAGTACTTC,CTSSRSPARQTPYEQYF
TRBV7-2,TRBJ2-3,NA,TGTGCCAGCAGCGCCACTCCGGTTTGGGATACGCAGTATTTT,CASSATPVWDTQYF
TRBV9,TRBJ2-1,NA,TGTGCCAGCAGCCAAACTCAGGGGTTCGTCTACAATGAGCAGTTCTTC,CASSQTQGFVYNEQFF
TRBV7-8,TRBJ1-1,TRBD1,TGTGCCAGCAGCTCTTGGACAGGGAACACTGAAGCTTTCTTT,CASSSWTGNTEAFF